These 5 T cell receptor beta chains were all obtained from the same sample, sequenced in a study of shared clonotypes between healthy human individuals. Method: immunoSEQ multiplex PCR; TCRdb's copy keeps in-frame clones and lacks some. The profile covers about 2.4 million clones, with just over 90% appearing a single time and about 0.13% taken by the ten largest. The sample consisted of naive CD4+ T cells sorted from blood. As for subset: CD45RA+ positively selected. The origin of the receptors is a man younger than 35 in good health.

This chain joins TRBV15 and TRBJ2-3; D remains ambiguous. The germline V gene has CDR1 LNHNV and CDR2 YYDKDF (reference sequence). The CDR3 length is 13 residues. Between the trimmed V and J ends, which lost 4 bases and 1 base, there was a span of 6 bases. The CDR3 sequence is CATSILGTDTQYF. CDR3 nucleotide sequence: TGTGCCACCAGCATCTTAGGCACAGATACGCAGTATTTT.

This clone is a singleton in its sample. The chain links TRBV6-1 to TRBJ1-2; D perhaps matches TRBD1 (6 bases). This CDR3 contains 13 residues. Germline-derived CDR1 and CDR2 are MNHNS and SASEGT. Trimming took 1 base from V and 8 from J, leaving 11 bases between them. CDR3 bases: TGTGCCAGCAGTGAAGGTGGAGGGGGAGGCTACACCTTC. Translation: CASSEGGGGGYTF.

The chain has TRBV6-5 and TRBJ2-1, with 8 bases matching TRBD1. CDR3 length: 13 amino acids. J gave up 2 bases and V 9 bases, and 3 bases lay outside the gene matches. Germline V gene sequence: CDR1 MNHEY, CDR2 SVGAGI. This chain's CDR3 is CASGQGPYNEQFF. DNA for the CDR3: TGTGCCAGTGGACAGGGACCCTACAATGAGCAGTTCTTC.

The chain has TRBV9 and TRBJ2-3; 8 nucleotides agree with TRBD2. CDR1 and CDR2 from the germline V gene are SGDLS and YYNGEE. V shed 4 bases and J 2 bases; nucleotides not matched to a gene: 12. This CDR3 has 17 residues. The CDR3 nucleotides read TGTGCCAGCAGCCCCACCTTGGAGCGGGGGCACACAGATACGCAGTATTTT. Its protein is CASSPTLERGHTDTQYF.

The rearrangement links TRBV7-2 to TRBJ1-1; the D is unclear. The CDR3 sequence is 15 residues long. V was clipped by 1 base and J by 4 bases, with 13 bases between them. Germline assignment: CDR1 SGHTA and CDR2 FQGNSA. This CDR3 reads CASSLVTGMGTEAFF. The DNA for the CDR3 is TGTGCCAGCAGCTTAGTTACGGGGATGGGCACTGAAGCTTTCTTT.